Listed here is a single T cell receptor beta chain. Its antigen remains unidentified. No DNA is shown, since the ends of the CDR3 on it are uncertain; the CDR3 is the one TCRdb lists. Combining a sample-barcoded 5' primer with a J-beta primer mix, a second PCR ran for about 6 to 11 cycles. TCRdb re-called the 5' RACE reads with MiXCR, one entry per CDR3 protein. The table shows roughly 1,500,000 distinct CDR3 sequences, with about 43% occurring only once. The source of the sample is a study of blood T cells in healthy people across ages. Whole-study results and caveats: Donor CMV status was unknown, possibly confounding expanded clonotype changes.

The germline V gene encodes CDR1 SGDLS and CDR2 YYNGEE. Including both end residues, the CDR3 is 12 amino acids long. Isolated PBMCs totaled at least 6 million in each sample. V is TRBV9 and J is TRBJ2-1. The receptor was isolated from a young woman in good health. The specimen was blood. CDR3 protein: CASSVATGSLFF.